What follows are 27 T cell receptor beta chains derived from one specimen sequenced in a study of blood T cell repertoires in COVID-19. The assay was immunoSEQ multiplex PCR, and TCRdb's table has in-frame clones only and misses some. The table shows hundreds of thousands of clones, with approximately 89% occurring only once. The material sequenced was PBMCs or T cells enriched from blood (not recorded which). The receptors stem from a woman in her forties who had recovered from COVID-19.

The chain has TRBV4-1 and TRBJ2-7; TRBD2 aligns across 9 bases. Germline trimming cut 2 bases from V and 4 bases from J; bases unmatched to any gene: 6. The germline V gene has CDR1 MGHRA and CDR2 YSYEKL. This CDR3 contains 15 residues. DNA of the CDR3: TGCGCCAGCAGCCAACTAGCGGGGAATCCTTACGAGCAGTACTTC. Protein: CASSQLAGNPYEQYF.

The chain uses TRBV4-2 and TRBJ1-6, with 9 bases lining up with TRBD1. Germline loops: CDR1 LGHNA, CDR2 YNFKEQ. V was clipped by 0 bases and J by 8 bases; unmatched bases: 11. The CDR3 extends over 18 amino acids. CDR3 sequence: CASSQDQRRDRVYSPLHF. In nucleotides, the CDR3 is TGTGCCAGCAGCCAAGATCAGCGCCGGGACAGGGTATATTCACCCCTCCACTTT.

The chain uses TRBV9 and TRBJ1-2; 8 bases align to TRBD1. J was trimmed by 7 bases and V by 3 bases; bases with no gene match: 11. The CDR3 extends over 15 amino acids. The V gene's germline CDR1 is SGDLS and CDR2 YYNGEE. CDR3 in amino acids: CASSEGGAGGAGYTF. The CDR3 DNA reads as TGTGCCAGCAGCGAGGGGGGTGCAGGGGGCGCTGGCTACACCTTC.

The rearrangement joins TRBV27 to TRBJ1-5, with unresolved D. Germline assignment: CDR1 MNHEY and CDR2 SMNVEV (reference sequence). The ends were cut back, 8 bases at V and 0 bases at J, with 14 bases in the middle. The CDR3 length is 15 residues. CDR3 DNA: TGTGCCAGCCGAAAAGAGAGAACTAGCAATCAGCCCCAGCATTTT. Residues: CASRKERTSNQPQHF.

The chain recombines TRBV2 with TRBJ2-7; tentative D call: TRBD2 (6 bases). CDR3 length equals 13 residues. Trimming cost V 8 bases and J 0 bases, with 11 bases left between them. From germline, CDR1 is SNHLY and CDR2 FYNNEI. The CDR3 DNA follows: TGTGCCAGCTCGGGACTGAACTCCTACGAGCAGTACTTC. Protein product: CASSGLNSYEQYF.

The table lists this clone with a count of one. V usage is TRBV4-3 and J usage is TRBJ1-4; TRBD1 agrees at 11 bases. In germline, CDR1 is LGHNA, CDR2 YSLEER. V lost 2 bases and J lost 1; bases outside the gene matches: 6. This CDR3 comprises 18 residues. The CDR3: CASSQRTGGALTNEKLFF. Written as DNA, the CDR3 is TGCGCCAGCAGCCAACGGACAGGGGGCGCGTTAACTAATGAAAAACTGTTTTTT.

The rearrangement uses TRBV10-2 and TRBJ2-7; 7 nucleotides align to TRBD1. The CDR3 sequence is 14 residues long. CDR1 is WSHSY, CDR2 SAAADI, per germline. Trimming at V came to 6 bases and at J to 0 bases, leaving 5 bases not matched to a gene. The CDR3 DNA is TGCGCCAGCAGACAGGGGCTAAGCTCCTACGAGCAGTACTTC. Amino acids: CASRQGLSSYEQYF.

This clone has just one count. This chain links TRBV21-1 with TRBJ2-7; the tabulated D call, TRBD1, remains unverified against the DNA. TRBV21-1 is an annotated pseudogene. This CDR3 has 14 residues. The CDR3 sequence is CASPTRGQSYEQYF. The DNA of the CDR3 is TGTGCCAGCCCGACCCGGGGACAGTCCTACGAGCAGTACTTC.

The CDR3: CASSQLVAKNTGELFF. The CDR3 DNA reads TGTGCCAGCAGCCAGCTCGTAGCGAAAAACACCGGGGAGCTGTTTTTT. The V gene is TRBV4-2, the J gene TRBJ2-2; tentatively, D is TRBD2 (5 bases). Germline CDR1 is LGHNA and CDR2 is YNFKEQ. The CDR3 spans 16 residues. Trimming cost V 3 bases and J 2 bases, with 13 bases left between them.

This chain uses TRBV11-2 with TRBJ1-1, with D uncertain. V lost 7 bases and J 4 bases, leaving 16 bases between the germline ends. The CDR3 has 14 residues. CDR1 and CDR2 from the germline V gene are SGHAT and FQNNGV. CDR3 sequence reads: CASKTGLGGTEAFF. The CDR3 DNA is TGTGCCAGCAAAACTGGTTTAGGCGGCACTGAAGCTTTCTTT.

This sequence joins TRBV24-1 and TRBJ2-1; a possible D gene is TRBD2 (5 bases). CDR3 length: 13 residues. V lost 3 bases and J 3 bases, leaving 5 bases between the germline ends. Germline V gives CDR1 KGHDR, CDR2 SFDVKD. CDR3: CATSDGGYNEQFF. As DNA, the CDR3 is TGTGCCACCAGTGATGGAGGCTACAATGAGCAGTTCTTC.

This clone was observed a handful of times. The chain has TRBV7-2 and TRBJ1-5; TRBD1 might be the D (5 bases). The CDR3 sequence is 15 residues long. Looked up from germline, CDR1 is SGHTA and CDR2 is FQGNSA. V gave up 1 base and J gave up 0 bases, with 7 bases separating them. The DNA of the CDR3 is TGTGCCAGCAGCTTAGGGGGCTTTAGCAATCAGCCCCAGCATTTT. This codes for CASSLGGFSNQPQHF.

The rearrangement joins TRBV28 to TRBJ2-7; TRBD1 aligns across 8 bases. Germline V CDR1 and CDR2: MDHEN, SYDVKM. The CDR3 totals 14 residues. The J segment lost 0 bases and the V segment lost 6 bases, leaving 4 bases of the junction unmatched. The CDR3 reads CASSLTGDSYEQYF. The CDR3 bases are TGTGCCAGCAGCCTGACAGGGGACTCCTACGAGCAGTACTTC. Filled out from reference TRBV28 and TRBJ2-7, the complete variable domain reads DVKVTQSSRYLVKRTGEKVFLECVQDMDHENMFWYRQDPGLGLRLIYFSYDVKMKEKGDIPEGYSVSREKKERFSLILESASTNQTSMYLCASSLTGDSYEQYFGPGTRLTVT.

The chain carries TRBV7-2 and TRBJ2-5; 16 nucleotides agree with TRBD2. The CDR3 runs 16 residues. Germline CDR1 reads SGHTA; CDR2 reads FQGNSA. The junction had 2 bases not matched to a gene; V was cut back by 5 bases and J by 2 bases. The CDR3 coding sequence is TGTGCCAGCAGCGTGGGACTAGCGGGAGGGCAAGAGACCCAGTACTTC. Amino acids: CASSVGLAGGQETQYF.

V gene TRBV12-3 or TRBV12-4 combines with J gene TRBJ1-1; D possibly corresponds to TRBD1 (6 bases). The V and J ends lost 5 bases and 6 bases respectively, with 10 bases between them. The CDR3 totals 12 residues. This CDR3 is CASSTGLSEAFF. The CDR3 coding sequence is TGTGCCAGCAGTACAGGGTTGTCTGAAGCTTTCTTT.

The V and J genes are TRBV12-3 or TRBV12-4 and TRBJ2-7; D not certain. The V gene lost 0 bases and the J gene lost 3 bases, with 6 bases spanning the gap. This CDR3 has 13 amino acids. The CDR3 nucleotides are TGTGCCAGCAGTTTAGCGGAGTTCTACGAGCAGTACTTC. Residues: CASSLAEFYEQYF.

Only one count was recorded for this clone. The rearrangement links TRBV19 to TRBJ2-3, with D possibly being TRBD1 (6 bases). Between the trimmed V and J ends, which lost 7 bases and 5 bases, there was a span of 16 bases. Germline V lookup: CDR1 LNHDA, CDR2 SQIVND (reference sequence). This CDR3 contains 14 residues. CDR3 coding DNA: TGTGCCAGTATCGGCCCCTACAGGGAAGATACGCAGTATTTT. Its protein is CASIGPYREDTQYF.

The genes are TRBV5-1 and TRBJ1-4; D unclear. V was shortened by 4 bases and J by 7 bases, with 17 bases between the two germline ends. The CDR3 covers 15 residues. CDR1 is SGHRS, CDR2 YFSETQ, per germline. The CDR3 sequence: CASSPDGRRGEKLFF. DNA for the CDR3: TGCGCCAGCAGCCCGGATGGACGACGGGGTGAAAAACTGTTTTTT.

The J gene is TRBJ2-7, the V gene TRBV7-8; the D gene is possibly TRBD2 (6 bases). The CDR3 has 13 residues. CDR1 and CDR2 (germline): SGHVS, FQNEAQ. V lost 2 bases, J lost 12 bases, and 17 bases lay in between. The CDR3 reads CASSLIRENLPYF. CDR3 bases: TGTGCCAGCAGCTTAATACGGGAGAACCTGCCGTACTTC.

This rearrangement joins TRBV10-1 to TRBJ2-3; D is possibly TRBD1 (5 bases). The CDR3 totals 15 residues. The germline gives CDR1 WNHNN, CDR2 SYGVQD (reference sequence). Trimming took off 2 bases at V and 2 bases at J, with 11 bases between the two ends. CDR3 sequence (DNA): TGCGCCAGCAGTGAGGGAAACAGGCCCACAGATACGCAGTATTTT. Translated, it gives CASSEGNRPTDTQYF.

The gene calls are TRBV30 and TRBJ1-6; 10 bases align to TRBD1. CDR3 length equals 13 residues. Germline V gene lookup returns CDR1 GTSNPN and CDR2 SVGIG (reference sequence). Unmatched junction bases numbered 0, after V lost 1 base and J lost 9 bases. In nucleotides, the CDR3 is TGTGCCTGGAGTGGGACAGGGGGTTCACCCCTCCACTTT. Translation: CAWSGTGGSPLHF.

The chain is built from TRBV7-6 and TRBJ1-6; 7 bases map to TRBD1. V gave up 1 base and J gave up 6 bases; unmatched junction bases: 3. Looked up from germline, CDR1 is SGHVS and CDR2 is FNYEAQ. The CDR3 runs to 15 residues. CDR3 in amino acids: CASSLEGGGNSPLHF. CDR3 sequence (DNA): TGTGCCAGCAGCTTAGAAGGGGGCGGTAATTCACCCCTCCACTTT.

This clone was seen a single time. The final CDR3 position lacks the conserved phenylalanine or tryptophan, pointing to a likely read error. The limits of the CDR3 on the DNA are not certain, so only TCRdb's listed CDR3 is given. The V call is TRBV28, the J call TRBJ2-7; the tabulated D call, TRBD1, remains unverified against the DNA. CDR1 is MDHEN, CDR2 SYDVKM, per germline. The CDR3 contains 12 residues when both ends are counted. The CDR3 reads CASNKIGAKVNL.

This chain uses TRBV29-1 with TRBJ2-1, with D unresolved. The V gene's germline CDR1 is SQVTM and CDR2 ANQGSEA. This CDR3 contains 15 residues. V was shortened by 0 bases and J by 1 base, with 10 bases between the two germline ends. CDR3 sequence reads: CSVEDSTPSYNEQFF. DNA of the CDR3: TGCAGCGTTGAAGATTCGACTCCTTCCTACAATGAGCAGTTCTTC.

This clone was seen only once. The gene calls are TRBV7-9 and TRBJ1-2, with 12 bases matching TRBD1. V was pared by 5 bases and J by 4 bases, with 8 bases of the junction left unmatched. The CDR3 runs to 16 residues. Germline CDR1 is SEHNR and CDR2 is FQNEAQ (reference sequence). In nucleotides, the CDR3 is TGTGCCAGCAGCCGTGACCAGGGACAGGGGGCCTATGGCTACACCTTC. Amino acid sequence: CASSRDQGQGAYGYTF.

The chain combines TRBV29-1 with TRBJ2-2, with TRBD1 matching over 7 bases. The CDR3 totals 13 residues. J was trimmed by 5 bases and V by 3 bases; bases with no gene match: 3. CDR1 and CDR2 (germline): SQVTM, ANQGSEA. The CDR3 DNA sequence: TGCAGCGTTGACGCCAGGGGGACCGGGGAGCTGTTTTTT. It encodes CSVDARGTGELFF.

The chain uses TRBV11-3 and TRBJ2-1; D not certain. Germline V gene data show CDR1 as SGHNT and CDR2 as YENEEA. V was shortened by 4 bases and J by 3 bases, with 7 bases between the two germline ends. The length of the CDR3 is 13 residues. CDR3 amino acids: CASSSPLYNEQFF. CDR3 bases: TGTGCCAGCAGCTCCCCCCTCTACAATGAGCAGTTCTTC.